This is a list of T cell receptor beta chains from one sample in a study of T cell repertoires in cytomegalovirus infection. Each CDR3 protein is one row after TCRdb ran MiXCR on the reads. The sample has hundreds of thousands of distinct CDR3 sequences, 30% to 35% seen once; the top ten hold around 12%. Antigens for these TCRs are unknown. Here the sequenced sample was cultured CD8+ T cells from PBMCs, taken from culture after CMV antigen stimulation. Receptor source: a human donor in good health (CMV status not recorded). Some clones in this sample may be carry-over from other donors' samples. The CDR3 runs from the conserved cysteine through the conserved F or W. The order of the fields is D gene, J gene, clone size, V gene, CDR3 protein, CDR3 DNA. A D gene is named only where the DNA matches it firmly. Some rows mark clone size as missing; the rest say once, few, many or name a class of expanded clone.

TRBD1	TRBJ1-2	NA	TRBV5-3	CARRGPGTGLWDYGYTF	TGTGCCAGAAGGGGACCGGGGACAGGGCTATGGGACTATGGCTACACCTTC
TRBD1	TRBJ1-4	few	TRBV6-1	CASRRTGREKLFF	TGTGCCAGCAGAAGGACAGGGAGGGAAAAACTGTTTTTT
NA	TRBJ2-3	NA	TRBV7-9	CASSLGARGQYF	TGTGCCAGCAGCTTAGGGGCCCGGGGGCAGTATTTT
NA	TRBJ1-1	NA	TRBV6-5	CATITGLRNTEAFF	TGTGCCACAATCACAGGTCTCCGGAACACTGAAGCTTTCTTT
TRBD2	TRBJ2-2	NA	TRBV19	CASSTRLAGVRELFF	TGTGCCAGTAGCACTAGACTAGCGGGGGTTCGGGAGCTGTTTTTT
TRBD2	TRBJ2-3	NA	TRBV4-3	CASSQDSTSGLSDTQYF	TGCGCCAGCAGCCAAGATAGTACTAGCGGGTTGTCAGATACGCAGTATTTT
TRBD1	TRBJ2-1	NA	TRBV27	CASSIQGANNEQFF	TGTGCCAGCAGTATACAGGGGGCAAACAATGAGCAGTTCTTC
NA	TRBJ1-2	once	TRBV6-6	CASSDPWTVNYGYTF	TGTGCCAGCAGTGACCCTTGGACGGTCAACTATGGCTACACCTTC
NA	TRBJ1-3	NA	TRBV20-1	CSAMDSRSGNTIYF	TGCAGTGCCATGGACAGCCGCTCTGGAAACACCATATATTTT
NA	TRBJ1-2	NA	TRBV7-9	CASSFHPNYGYTF	TGTGCCAGCAGCTTCCACCCTAACTATGGCTACACCTTC
NA	TRBJ2-1	NA	TRBV5-4	CASKREGDANEQFF	TGTGCCAGCAAACGCGAAGGGGATGCCAATGAGCAGTTCTTC
TRBD1	TRBJ1-5	NA	TRBV6-2/TRBV6-3	CASSYAGGQPQHF	TGTGCCAGCAGTTACGCAGGGGGCCAGCCCCAGCATTTT
TRBD1	TRBJ1-3	many	TRBV6-6	CASSYPTGSSGNTIYF	TGTGCCAGCAGTTACCCGACAGGGTCCTCTGGAAACACCATATATTTT
TRBD1	TRBJ1-1	NA	TRBV27	CASWPGGIAEAFF	TGTGCCAGCTGGCCAGGGGGCATCGCTGAAGCTTTCTTT
NA	TRBJ1-2	NA	TRBV7-3	CASSSADLSWGGYTF	TGTGCCAGCAGCTCCGCGGACTTATCCTGGGGTGGCTACACCTTC
TRBD1	TRBJ2-5	few	TRBV7-9	CASRPDRGHETQYF	TGTGCCAGCAGACCGGACAGGGGACATGAGACCCAGTACTTC
NA	TRBJ1-1	NA	TRBV7-8	CASSPLGGANTEAFF	TGTGCCAGCAGCCCGCTCGGGGGGGCGAACACTGAAGCTTTCTTT
NA	TRBJ2-3	NA	TRBV6-5	CASSYLGTDSTDTQYF	TGTGCCAGCAGTTACCTCGGGACGGACAGCACAGATACGCAGTATTTT
NA	TRBJ2-3	few	TRBV12-3/TRBV12-4	CASSFTLASADTQYF	TGTGCCAGCAGTTTCACCCTAGCGAGCGCAGATACGCAGTATTTT
NA	TRBJ1-3	few	TRBV19	CASSIGDVDGNTIYF	TGTGCCAGTAGTATCGGGGACGTGGACGGAAACACCATATATTTT
TRBD2	TRBJ2-2	NA	TRBV7-9	CASSPSTSGGKNTGELFF	TGTGCCAGCAGCCCATCGACTAGCGGGGGGAAGAACACCGGGGAGCTGTTTTTT
NA	TRBJ1-5	few	TRBV19	CASSWGGLDQPQHF	TGTGCCAGCTCCTGGGGGGGATTAGATCAGCCCCAGCATTTT
TRBD2	TRBJ2-7	NA	TRBV20-1	CSARDRRGSGGTPYEQYF	TGCAGTGCTAGAGATCGCCGGGGAAGCGGGGGAACACCCTACGAGCAGTACTTC
NA	TRBJ2-1	NA	TRBV6-8	CASSRDGPYNEQFF	TGTGCCAGCAGTAGGGACGGACCCTACAATGAGCAGTTCTTC
TRBD1	TRBJ1-2	few	TRBV7-9	CASSLGALGQGANGYTF	TGTGCCAGCAGCTTAGGAGCCTTAGGGCAGGGGGCCAATGGCTACACCTTC
TRBD1	TRBJ2-1	NA	TRBV7-2	CASLTGVNEQFF	TGTGCCAGCCTGACAGGGGTCAATGAGCAGTTCTTC
TRBD1	TRBJ2-3	few	TRBV19	CASSIDSTGLSTDTQYF	TGTGCCAGTAGTATAGACTCGACAGGGTTAAGCACAGATACGCAGTATTTT
NA	TRBJ1-1	NA	TRBV6-1	CASSEFRRVEAFF	TGTGCCAGCAGTGAGTTTCGGCGGGTTGAAGCTTTCTTT
NA	TRBJ1-1	NA	TRBV12-3/TRBV12-4	CASLGVTGRGTEAFF	TGTGCCAGCCTGGGGGTCACAGGGAGGGGCACTGAAGCTTTCTTT
NA	TRBJ2-5	few	TRBV11-3	CASSLFYGGRETQYF	TGTGCCAGCAGCTTATTTTATGGTGGTCGGGAGACCCAGTACTTC
NA	TRBJ1-1	NA	TRBV5-1	CVSRPETVNTEAFF	TGCGTCAGCAGACCAGAGACGGTGAACACTGAAGCTTTCTTT
NA	TRBJ1-1	NA	TRBV7-6	CASSPEVGRNTEAFF	TGTGCCAGCAGCCCCGAGGTAGGGAGGAACACTGAAGCTTTCTTT
TRBD2	TRBJ2-5	NA	TRBV27	CASSWGGLMETQYF	TGTGCCAGCAGTTGGGGGGGGTTGATGGAGACCCAGTACTTC
NA	TRBJ1-2	NA	TRBV2	CASSGTWGGWGYTF	TGTGCCAGCAGCGGGACATGGGGCGGATGGGGCTACACCTTC
TRBD2	TRBJ2-1	few	TRBV29-1	CSVEAGAGVSYNEQFF	TGCAGCGTTGAAGCAGGAGCGGGGGTCTCCTACAATGAGCAGTTCTTC
NA	TRBJ1-4	few	TRBV25-1	CASSSPSEKLFF	TGTGCCAGCAGTTCCCCCTCGGAAAAACTGTTTTTT
TRBD1	TRBJ1-2	NA	TRBV20-1	CSALVSGTEDTSYGYTF	TGCAGTGCTCTAGTTTCCGGGACAGAAGATACCTCCTATGGCTACACCTTC
NA	TRBJ1-5	NA	TRBV5-1	CASKPGGDAGNQPQHF	TGCGCCAGCAAACCGGGAGGGGATGCAGGCAATCAGCCCCAGCATTTT
NA	TRBJ2-3	many	TRBV7-8	CASTSLTSTDTQYF	TGTGCCAGCACCAGTCTTACTAGCACAGATACGCAGTATTTT
NA	TRBJ1-2	few	TRBV9	CASSVAVSGPNYGYTF	TGTGCCAGCAGCGTAGCGGTCTCTGGGCCTAACTATGGCTACACCTTC
TRBD1	TRBJ2-2	NA	TRBV15	CATSRERRGHTGELFF	TGTGCCACCAGCAGAGAACGCAGGGGGCATACCGGGGAGCTGTTTTTT
TRBD2	TRBJ2-5	NA	TRBV28	CASNEGLAGAPPQETQYF	TGTGCCAGCAACGAAGGACTAGCGGGGGCGCCCCCCCAAGAGACCCAGTACTTC
TRBD2	TRBJ2-1	NA	TRBV25-1	CASGEGLASGGPDGNEQFF	TGTGCCAGCGGGGAGGGGTTGGCTAGCGGGGGGCCGGATGGTAATGAGCAGTTCTTC
NA	TRBJ1-1	many	TRBV12-3/TRBV12-4	CASSFGSEAFF	TGTGCCAGCAGCTTTGGGTCTGAAGCTTTCTTT
NA	TRBJ2-7	NA	TRBV5-8	CASSSGTLLSYEQYF	TGTGCCAGCAGTTCGGGGACACTACTCTCCTACGAGCAGTACTTC
TRBD1	TRBJ2-3	NA	TRBV4-1	CASSQDPGGRIDTQYF	TGCGCCAGCAGCCAAGATCCAGGGGGCCGCATAGATACGCAGTATTTT
TRBD1	TRBJ2-2	few	TRBV12-3/TRBV12-4	CASSPTGGSGELFF	TGTGCCAGCAGTCCGACAGGGGGTTCCGGGGAGCTGTTTTTT
NA	TRBJ2-7	few	TRBV7-8	CASSPRTAGYEQYF	TGTGCCAGCAGTCCCCGGACGGCCGGATACGAGCAGTACTTC